This TCR beta chain was sequenced during a study of blood T cell repertoires in COVID-19. About the research overall: Specimens from acute and convalescent COVID-19 originated in the United States, Italy and Spain. Sample material is recorded as cDNA or gDNA derived from T cells, B-cell-depleted T cells, or PBMCs.

Per the study methods: It was from reference gene primer amplification that nucleated cell counts were estimated. Measured with immunoSEQ multiplex PCR; TCRdb has only the in-frame clones, and not every one. The V and J calls and clone size are taken from that table; D and trimming were inferred from the DNA. The repertoire holds some 110,000 clones, with roughly 80% as singletons. The TCR comes from a man in his 70s with acute or convalescent COVID-19. Sequencing used peripheral blood.

As DNA, the CDR3 is TGTGCCAGCAGCTCGGGAGCAGGACCTCACCCGGATTCACCCCTCCACTTT. As protein: CASSSGAGPHPDSPLHF. This sequence joins TRBV5-4 and TRBJ1-6; D not resolved. V lost 3 bases and J lost 8, with 21 bases in between. The CDR3 runs 17 residues. The germline V gene encodes CDR1 SGHNT and CDR2 YYREEE (reference sequence).